The 8 T cell receptor beta chains below were found in one sample sequenced in a study of cytomegalovirus exposure and HLA in healthy donors listed by TCRdb under 2017. Libraries were constructed by the immunoSEQ multiplex PCR assay. For the multiplex PCR, a mixture combining 60 forward primers for TCR Vbeta segments and 13 reverse primers for TCR Jbeta segments was used. This immuneACCESS table, as held by TCRdb, lists in-frame sequences with V and J called but not all clones. Of the missing ones, under half trace to an unresolved V gene in checked studies; the others have no known cause. A total of about 150,000 clones appear in this sample, 60% to 85% of them only once. Jointly, the top ten make up over 3% of the sample. The sequenced sample consisted of PBMCs. The origin of the receptors is a woman between 40 and 55 years old in good health and CMV-seronegative.

The chain joins TRBV7-9 to TRBJ1-2; 12 nucleotides align to TRBD1. Trimming cost V 1 base and J 7 bases; bases outside gene matches: 7. Per the germline V gene, CDR1 is SEHNR and CDR2 is FQNEAQ (reference sequence). CDR3 length: 16 residues. DNA of the CDR3: TGTGCCAGCAGCTTAGGCGGGGACAGGGGGCTAGGTGGCTACACCTTC. The encoded protein is CASSLGGDRGLGGYTF.

This chain links TRBV7-2 with TRBJ2-7, with 8 bases that match TRBD2. The CDR3 totals 17 residues. J lost 3 bases, V lost 5 bases, and 15 bases had no gene match. Germline V lookup: CDR1 SGHTA, CDR2 FQGNSA. CDR3 protein: CASSPAGGRGRLYEQYF. The CDR3 region has the DNA TGTGCCAGCAGCCCGGCGGGGGGTCGGGGACGCCTCTACGAGCAGTACTTC.

This chain uses TRBV29-1 with TRBJ2-3; 11 bases align to TRBD2. CDR3 size: 15 residues. The junction had 5 bases not matched to a gene; V was cut back by 3 bases and J by 3 bases. In germline, CDR1 is SQVTM, CDR2 ANQGSEA. CDR3 in amino acids: CSVDTSGRTTDTQYF. The CDR3 region has the DNA TGCAGCGTTGACACTAGCGGGAGAACGACAGATACGCAGTATTTT.

The CDR3 DNA reads TGCGCCAGCAGCATTGGACAGTCTGGGGCCAACGTCCTGACTTTC. Amino acids: CASSIGQSGANVLTF. The chain couples TRBV5-1 to TRBJ2-6; maybe TRBD1 (6 bases). The CDR3 loop spans 15 amino acids. Trimming left V 4 bases short and J 1 base short, with 9 bases between. The germline V gene encodes CDR1 SGHRS and CDR2 YFSETQ.

This clone was seen a few times. The CDR3 sequence: CASSELRGGTEAFF. CDR3 DNA sequence: TGTGCCAGCAGCGAGCTGCGGGGGGGGACTGAAGCTTTCTTT. The chain couples TRBV11-2 to TRBJ1-1, with a tentative D call TRBD1 (5 bases). V dropped 5 bases and J dropped 5 bases, with 15 bases sitting between them. The CDR3 has 14 amino acids. The V gene's germline CDR1 is SGHAT and CDR2 FQNNGV.

The chain employs TRBV19 and TRBJ1-2; TRBD1 matches at 7 bases. Trimming cost V 1 base and J 8 bases; bases outside gene matches: 19. The CDR3 is 18 residues long. Germline CDR1 is LNHDA and CDR2 is SQIVND (reference sequence). CDR3 bases: TGTGCCAGTAGTATAGGCTCAAAGGGCAGGGGGTCCTCGGGCGGCTACACCTTC. This gives the protein CASSIGSKGRGSSGGYTF.

With respect to this clone: A read error may produce the germline difference seen at one junction end. This chain uses TRBV5-1 with TRBJ2-3, with TRBD2 as a possible D gene (5 bases). Per the germline V gene, CDR1 is SGHRS and CDR2 is YFSETQ. The CDR3 is 13 amino acids. The CDR3 region is CASSLASTDTQYF. CDR3 DNA: TGCGCCAGCAGCTTGGCTAGCACGGATACGCAGTATTTT.

This chain connects TRBV5-1 to TRBJ1-2; TRBD1 matches 8 bases. The germline V gene encodes CDR1 SGHRS and CDR2 YFSETQ. The CDR3 is 15 amino acids. V shed 0 bases, J shed 4 bases, and the junction held 5 bases outside the gene matches. CDR3: CASSLDPGGPYGYTF. For the CDR3, the DNA is TGCGCCAGCAGCTTGGATCCAGGGGGCCCCTATGGCTACACCTTC.